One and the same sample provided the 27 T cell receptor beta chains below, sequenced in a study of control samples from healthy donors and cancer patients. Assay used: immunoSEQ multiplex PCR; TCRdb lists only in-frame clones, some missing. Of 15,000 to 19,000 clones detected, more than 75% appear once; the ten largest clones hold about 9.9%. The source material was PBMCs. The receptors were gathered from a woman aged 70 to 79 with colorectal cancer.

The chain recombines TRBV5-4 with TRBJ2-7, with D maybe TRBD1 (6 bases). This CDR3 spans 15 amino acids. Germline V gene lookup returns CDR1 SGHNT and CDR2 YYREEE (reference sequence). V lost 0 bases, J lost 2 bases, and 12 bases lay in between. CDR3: CASSLGGTGTYEQYF. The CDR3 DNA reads TGTGCCAGCAGCTTGGGGGGAACAGGGACCTACGAGCAGTACTTC.

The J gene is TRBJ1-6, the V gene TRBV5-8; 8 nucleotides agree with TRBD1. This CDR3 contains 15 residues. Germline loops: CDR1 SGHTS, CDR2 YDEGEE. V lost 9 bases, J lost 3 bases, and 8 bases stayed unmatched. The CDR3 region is CAIPGGRDYNSPLHF. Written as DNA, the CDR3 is TGTGCCATCCCAGGGGGCAGGGACTATAATTCACCCCTCCACTTT.

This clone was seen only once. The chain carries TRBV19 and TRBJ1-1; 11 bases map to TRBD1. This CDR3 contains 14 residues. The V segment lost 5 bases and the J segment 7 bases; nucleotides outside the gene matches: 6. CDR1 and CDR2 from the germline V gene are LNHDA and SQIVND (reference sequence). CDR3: CASSSDRGLGEAFF. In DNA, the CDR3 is TGTGCCAGTAGTTCGGACAGGGGGCTCGGTGAAGCTTTCTTT.

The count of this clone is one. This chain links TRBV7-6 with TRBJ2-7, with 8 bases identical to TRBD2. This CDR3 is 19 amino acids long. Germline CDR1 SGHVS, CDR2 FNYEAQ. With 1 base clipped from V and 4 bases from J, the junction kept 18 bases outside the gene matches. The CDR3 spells CASSLVLSGGRTGPYEQYF. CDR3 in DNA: TGTGCCAGCAGCTTAGTATTGTCGGGGGGGAGGACGGGCCCATACGAGCAGTACTTC.

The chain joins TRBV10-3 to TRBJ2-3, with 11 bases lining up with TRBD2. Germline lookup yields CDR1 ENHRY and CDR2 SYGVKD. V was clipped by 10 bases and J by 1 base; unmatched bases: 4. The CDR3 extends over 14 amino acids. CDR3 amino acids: CATATSGGTDTQYF. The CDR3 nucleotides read TGTGCCACCGCGACTAGCGGGGGCACAGATACGCAGTATTTT.

Here the CDR3 DNA reads TGTGCCAGCAGCCTGGGACTAGCGGGATTAATTTGGAGATCGAACACCGGGGAGCTGTTTTTT. Translating gives CASSLGLAGLIWRSNTGELFF. V and J are TRBV6-2 or TRBV6-3 and TRBJ2-2, with TRBD2 matching over 13 bases. Trimming took 6 bases from V and 0 from J; bases not matched to a gene: 16. CDR3 length: 21 amino acids. Germline-derived CDR1 and CDR2 are MNHEY and SVGEGT.

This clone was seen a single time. The CDR3 loop is CASRGGDTQYF. Here the CDR3 DNA reads TGTGCCAGCAGAGGGGGAGATACGCAGTATTTT. The chain employs TRBV9 and TRBJ2-3; D is possibly TRBD1 (6 bases). There are 11 residues in the CDR3. Trimming cost V 5 bases and J 5 bases, with 6 bases left between them. Germline V CDR1 and CDR2: SGDLS, YYNGEE.

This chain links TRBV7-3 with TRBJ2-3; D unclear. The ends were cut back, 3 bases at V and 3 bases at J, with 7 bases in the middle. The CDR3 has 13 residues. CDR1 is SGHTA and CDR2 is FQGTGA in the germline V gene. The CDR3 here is CASSFTQTDTQYF. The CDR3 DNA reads TGTGCCAGCAGCTTTACCCAAACAGATACGCAGTATTTT.

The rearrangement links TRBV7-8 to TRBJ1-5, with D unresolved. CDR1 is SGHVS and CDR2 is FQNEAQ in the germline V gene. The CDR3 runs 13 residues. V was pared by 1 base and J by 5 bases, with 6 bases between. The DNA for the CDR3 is TGTGCCAGCAGCTTAGGAAACCATCAGCCCCAGCATTTT. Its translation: CASSLGNHQPQHF.

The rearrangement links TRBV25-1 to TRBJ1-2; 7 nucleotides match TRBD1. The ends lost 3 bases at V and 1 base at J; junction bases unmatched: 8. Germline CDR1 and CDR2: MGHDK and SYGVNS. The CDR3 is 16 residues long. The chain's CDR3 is CASSDSGQPLNYGYTF. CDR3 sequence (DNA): TGTGCCAGCAGTGACTCGGGACAGCCTCTTAACTATGGCTACACCTTC.

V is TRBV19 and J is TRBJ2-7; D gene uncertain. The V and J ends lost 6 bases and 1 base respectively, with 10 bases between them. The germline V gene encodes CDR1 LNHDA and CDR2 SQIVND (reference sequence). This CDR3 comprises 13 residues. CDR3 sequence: CASRSFSSYEQYF. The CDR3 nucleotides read TGTGCCAGTAGAAGTTTCAGTTCCTACGAGCAGTACTTC. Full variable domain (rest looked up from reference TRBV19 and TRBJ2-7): DGGITQSPKYLFRKEGQNVTLSCEQNLNHDAMYWYRQDPGQGLRLIYYSQIVNDFQKGDIAEGYSVSREKKESFPLTVTSAQKNPTAFYLCASRSFSSYEQYFGPGTRLTVT.

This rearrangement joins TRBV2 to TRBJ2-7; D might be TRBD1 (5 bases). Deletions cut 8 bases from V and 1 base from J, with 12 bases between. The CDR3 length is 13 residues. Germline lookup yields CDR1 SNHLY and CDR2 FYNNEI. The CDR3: CASGDSESYEQYF. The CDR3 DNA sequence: TGTGCCAGCGGAGACAGTGAATCCTACGAGCAGTACTTC. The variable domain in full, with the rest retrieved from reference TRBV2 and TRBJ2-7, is EPEVTQTPSHQVTQMGQEVILRCVPISNHLYFYWYRQILGQKVEFLVSFYNNEISEKSEIFDDQFSVERPDGSNFTLKIRSTKLEDSAMYFCASGDSESYEQYFGPGTRLTVT.

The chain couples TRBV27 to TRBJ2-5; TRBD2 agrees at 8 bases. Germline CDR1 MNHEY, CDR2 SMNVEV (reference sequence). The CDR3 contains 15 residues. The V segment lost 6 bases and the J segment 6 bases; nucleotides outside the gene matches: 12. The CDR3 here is CASSAGVAGFKTQYF. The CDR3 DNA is TGTGCCAGCAGCGCCGGGGTAGCGGGATTTAAGACCCAGTACTTC.

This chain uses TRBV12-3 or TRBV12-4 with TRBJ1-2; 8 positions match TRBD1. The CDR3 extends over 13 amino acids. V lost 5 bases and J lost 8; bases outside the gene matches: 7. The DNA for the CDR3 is TGTGCCAGCAGTATAGGACAGGGTAGAGGCTACACCTTC. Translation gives CASSIGQGRGYTF.

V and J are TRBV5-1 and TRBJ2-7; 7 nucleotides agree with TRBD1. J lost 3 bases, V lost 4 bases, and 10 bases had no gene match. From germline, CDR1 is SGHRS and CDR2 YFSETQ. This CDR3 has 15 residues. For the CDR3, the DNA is TGCGCCAGCAGCATCCGACAGGGCGGAGTCTACGAGCAGTACTTC. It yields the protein CASSIRQGGVYEQYF.

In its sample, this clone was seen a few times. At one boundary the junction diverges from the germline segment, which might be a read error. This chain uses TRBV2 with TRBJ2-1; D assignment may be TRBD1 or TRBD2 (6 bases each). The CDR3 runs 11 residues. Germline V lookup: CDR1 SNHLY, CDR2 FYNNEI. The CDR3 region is CASSGGARRLF. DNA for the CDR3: TGTGCCAGCAGTGGGGGGGCTAGGCGGCTCTTC.

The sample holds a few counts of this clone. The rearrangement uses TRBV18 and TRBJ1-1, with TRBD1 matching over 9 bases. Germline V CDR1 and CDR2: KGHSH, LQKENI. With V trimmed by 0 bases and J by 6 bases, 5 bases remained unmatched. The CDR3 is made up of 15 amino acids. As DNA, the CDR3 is TGTGCCAGCTCACCACCGACAGGGGGAACGGCTGAAGCTTTCTTT. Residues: CASSPPTGGTAEAFF.

CDR3 bases: TGTGCCAGCAGTTTAGCTCTGAACACTGAAGCTTTCTTT. This translates into CASSLALNTEAFF. The chain has TRBV27 and TRBJ1-1; the D is unclear. Trimming cost V 2 bases and J 0 bases, with 4 bases left between them. This CDR3 is 13 amino acids long. Germline V CDR1 and CDR2: MNHEY, SMNVEV (reference sequence).

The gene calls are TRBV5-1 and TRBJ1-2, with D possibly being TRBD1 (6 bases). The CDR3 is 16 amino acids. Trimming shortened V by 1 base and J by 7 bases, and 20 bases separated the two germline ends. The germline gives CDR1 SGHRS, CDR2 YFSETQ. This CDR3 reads CASSLITGGGGVGYTF. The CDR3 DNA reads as TGCGCCAGCAGCTTGATTACAGGAGGGGGAGGAGTTGGCTACACCTTC.

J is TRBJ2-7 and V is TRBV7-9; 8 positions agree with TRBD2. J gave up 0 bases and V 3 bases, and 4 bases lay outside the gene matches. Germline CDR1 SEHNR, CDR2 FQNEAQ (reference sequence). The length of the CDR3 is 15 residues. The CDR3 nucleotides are TGTGCCAGCAGCTTCTTCCGGGGGGGCTCCTACGAGCAGTACTTC. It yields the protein CASSFFRGGSYEQYF.

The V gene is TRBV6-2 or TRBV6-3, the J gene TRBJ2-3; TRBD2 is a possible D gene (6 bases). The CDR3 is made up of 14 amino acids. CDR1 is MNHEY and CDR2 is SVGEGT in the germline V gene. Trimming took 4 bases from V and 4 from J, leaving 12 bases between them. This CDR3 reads CASSSPTRADTQYF. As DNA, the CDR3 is TGTGCCAGCAGTTCCCCGACTAGGGCAGATACGCAGTATTTT.

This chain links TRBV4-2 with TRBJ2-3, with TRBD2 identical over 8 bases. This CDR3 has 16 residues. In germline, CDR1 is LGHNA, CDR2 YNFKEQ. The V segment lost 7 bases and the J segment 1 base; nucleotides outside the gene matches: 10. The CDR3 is CASTERLAGRTDTQYF. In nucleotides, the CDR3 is TGTGCCAGCACCGAGAGGCTAGCGGGCCGCACAGATACGCAGTATTTT.

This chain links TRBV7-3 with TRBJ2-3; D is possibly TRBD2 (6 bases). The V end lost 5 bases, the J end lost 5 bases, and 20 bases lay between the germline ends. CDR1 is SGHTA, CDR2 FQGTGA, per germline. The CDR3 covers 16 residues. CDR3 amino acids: CASSRRPGSRKDTQYF. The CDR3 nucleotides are TGTGCCAGCAGCCGCCGCCCCGGGAGCCGGAAAGATACGCAGTATTTT.

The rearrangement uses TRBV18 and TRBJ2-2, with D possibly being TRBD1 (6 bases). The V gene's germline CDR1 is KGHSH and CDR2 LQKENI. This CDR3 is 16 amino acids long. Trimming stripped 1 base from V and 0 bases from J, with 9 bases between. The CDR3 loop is CASSPLTGPNTGELFF. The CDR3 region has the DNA TGTGCCAGCTCACCACTTACAGGGCCGAACACCGGGGAGCTGTTTTTT.

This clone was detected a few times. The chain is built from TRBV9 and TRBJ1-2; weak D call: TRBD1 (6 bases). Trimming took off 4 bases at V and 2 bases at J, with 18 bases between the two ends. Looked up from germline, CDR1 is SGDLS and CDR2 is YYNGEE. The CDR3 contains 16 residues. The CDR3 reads CASSTRQASGNYGYTF. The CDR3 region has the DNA TGTGCCAGCAGCACCAGACAGGCCTCGGGCAACTATGGCTACACCTTC. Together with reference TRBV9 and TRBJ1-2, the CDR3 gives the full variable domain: DSGVTQTPKHLITATGQRVTLRCSPRSGDLSVYWYQQSLDQGLQFLIQYYNGEERAKGNILERFSAQQFPDLHSELNLSSLELGDSALYFCASSTRQASGNYGYTFGSGTRLTVV.

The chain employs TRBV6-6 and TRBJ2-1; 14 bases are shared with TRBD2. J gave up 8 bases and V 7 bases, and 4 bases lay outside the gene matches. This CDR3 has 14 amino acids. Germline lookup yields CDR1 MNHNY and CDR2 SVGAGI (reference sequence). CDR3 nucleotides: TGTGCCAGCATTGGGACTAGCGGGAGTTATGAGCAGTTCTTC. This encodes CASIGTSGSYEQFF.

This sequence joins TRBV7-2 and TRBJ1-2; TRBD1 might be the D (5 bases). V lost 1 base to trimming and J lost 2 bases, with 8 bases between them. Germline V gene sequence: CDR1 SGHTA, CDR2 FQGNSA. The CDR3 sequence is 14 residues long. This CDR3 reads CASSLGGPNYGYTF. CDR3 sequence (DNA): TGTGCCAGCAGCTTAGGGGGCCCCAACTATGGCTACACCTTC.